The 21 T cell receptor beta chains listed next were all sequenced from one sample in a study of shared clonotypes between healthy human individuals. The repertoire was sequenced with immunoSEQ multiplex PCR; TCRdb's copy has only in-frame clones and lacks some. Of 2 million or so clones in the sample, around 96% were seen once. Selected positively for CCR7 and CD45RO-negative, naive CD8 cells excluded terminally differentiated effector memory CD45RA+ cells. Sequencing was carried out using naive CD8+ T cells sorted from blood. The receptors come from a man aged 18 to 30 in good health.

As regards this clone: The sample carries other DNA sequences with the same CDR3. The genes are TRBV7-9 and TRBJ2-1; 8 nucleotides line up with TRBD2. The germline V gene has CDR1 SEHNR and CDR2 FQNEAQ (reference sequence). The V segment lost 5 bases and the J segment 7 bases; nucleotides outside the gene matches: 4. The CDR3 sequence is 13 residues long. The CDR3 nucleotides read TGTGCCAGCAGCCTTGGACTAGCAAATGAGCAGTTCTTC. This codes for CASSLGLANEQFF.

The chain employs TRBV6-6 and TRBJ2-3, with TRBD2 identical over 9 bases. Trimming removed 4 bases from V and 2 bases from J; junction bases left unmatched: 7. Germline CDR1 reads MNHNY; CDR2 reads SVGAGI (reference sequence). The CDR3 consists of 16 residues. The CDR3 DNA reads TGTGCCAGCAGTTCGGATCTAGCGGGAAACACAGATACGCAGTATTTT. This encodes CASSSDLAGNTDTQYF.

The rearrangement links TRBV10-2 to TRBJ2-5; D is possibly TRBD1 (5 bases). CDR1 is WSHSY and CDR2 is SAAADI in the germline V gene. The length of the CDR3 is 14 residues. The V gene lost 2 bases and the J gene lost 2 bases, with 9 bases spanning the gap. The CDR3 nucleotides are TGCGCCAGCAGTGAGACAGGATTTCAAGAGACCCAGTACTTC. This encodes CASSETGFQETQYF.

Of note for this clone: Other DNA sequences within the sample encode an identical CDR3. V usage is TRBV4-1 and J usage is TRBJ2-1; D unclear. Per the germline V gene, CDR1 is MGHRA and CDR2 is YSYEKL. V lost 3 bases and J 6 bases, leaving 6 bases between the germline ends. The CDR3 is 12 residues long. The CDR3 DNA reads TGCGCCAGCAGCCAGGAGAGCAATGAGCAGTTCTTC. It is translated as CASSQESNEQFF.

This chain joins TRBV27 and TRBJ2-5; TRBD1 might be the D (5 bases). From germline, CDR1 is MNHEY and CDR2 SMNVEV (reference sequence). V gave up 5 bases and J gave up 3 bases, with 13 bases separating them. CDR3 length: 14 residues. The CDR3 DNA sequence: TGTGCCAGCAGTCCACTAAGCAGGGAAGAGACCCAGTACTTC. As protein: CASSPLSREETQYF.

As regards this clone: Other DNA variants within this sample encode the same CDR3. This sequence joins TRBV30 and TRBJ2-3, with 9 bases identical to TRBD2. The CDR3 spans 14 residues. V lost 3 bases, J lost 0 bases, and 1 base stayed unmatched. Germline lookup yields CDR1 GTSNPN and CDR2 SVGIG (reference sequence). The CDR3 sequence: CAWSLAGSTDTQYF. The CDR3 coding sequence is TGTGCCTGGAGCCTAGCGGGGAGCACAGATACGCAGTATTTT.

Only one count was recorded for this clone. This chain connects TRBV5-1 to TRBJ2-3, with no clear D. Trimming stripped 5 bases from V and 3 bases from J, with 16 bases between. Germline CDR1 and CDR2: SGHRS and YFSETQ. The CDR3 spans 15 residues. The CDR3 region has the DNA TGCGCCAGCAGGCCTTGGGCAGGCGAGACAGATACGCAGTATTTT. This translates into CASRPWAGETDTQYF.

This chain joins TRBV7-9 and TRBJ2-5; the match to TRBD1 covers 8 bases. V gave up 5 bases and J gave up 1 base; unmatched junction bases: 9. The CDR3 loop spans 16 amino acids. Germline CDR1 SEHNR, CDR2 FQNEAQ (reference sequence). The CDR3 bases are TGTGCCAGCAGCACTTGGACAGGGTTGGGCCAAGAGACCCAGTACTTC. Translated: CASSTWTGLGQETQYF.

The V gene is TRBV9, the J gene TRBJ2-3; D gene unclear. CDR1 and CDR2 (germline): SGDLS, YYNGEE. V was clipped by 1 base and J by 5 bases, with 8 bases between them. CDR3 length: 13 amino acids. The CDR3 DNA sequence: TGTGCCAGCAGCGTATCCCATAGAGATACGCAGTATTTT. The encoded protein is CASSVSHRDTQYF. Full variable domain (remainder filled in from reference TRBV9 and TRBJ2-3): DSGVTQTPKHLITATGQRVTLRCSPRSGDLSVYWYQQSLDQGLQFLIQYYNGEERAKGNILERFSAQQFPDLHSELNLSSLELGDSALYFCASSVSHRDTQYFGPGTRLTVL.

This clone occurred a few times. V usage is TRBV19 and J usage is TRBJ2-3; 9 bases align to TRBD2. Trimming at V came to 3 bases and at J to 6 bases, leaving 10 bases not matched to a gene. The length of the CDR3 is 16 residues. Germline lookup yields CDR1 LNHDA and CDR2 SQIVND (reference sequence). For the CDR3, the DNA is TGTGCCAGTAGTATCGGTGGACTAGCGCCGACGGATACGCAGTATTTT. This sequence encodes CASSIGGLAPTDTQYF.

A word on this clone: Other DNA sequences of this sample code for an identical CDR3. The rearrangement links TRBV6-6 to TRBJ2-7, with a weak D call TRBD1 (5 bases). The CDR3 has 13 residues. Germline CDR1 is MNHNY and CDR2 is SVGAGI (reference sequence). Trimming removed 3 bases at V and 3 bases at J, with 9 bases between. The CDR3 here is CASSYSDSYEQYF. CDR3 nucleotide sequence: TGTGCCAGCAGTTATTCCGACAGCTACGAGCAGTACTTC.

For the CDR3, the DNA is TGTGCCAGCAGTATTAAGAGACAGAGCTACGAGCAGTACTTC. Protein product: CASSIKRQSYEQYF. V is TRBV27 and J is TRBJ2-7; D is possibly TRBD1 (5 bases). V shed 5 bases and J shed 3 bases, with 14 bases lying between them. From germline, CDR1 is MNHEY and CDR2 SMNVEV (reference sequence). The length of the CDR3 is 14 residues.

The chain combines TRBV19 with TRBJ2-1; possibly TRBD1 for D (6 bases). V was clipped by 10 bases and J by 0 bases, with 22 bases between them. The CDR3 sequence is 17 residues long. The germline gives CDR1 LNHDA, CDR2 SQIVND (reference sequence). CDR3 in amino acids: CATSVQGEGISYNEQFF. The CDR3 DNA follows: TGTGCCACCTCCGTACAGGGAGAAGGGATCTCCTACAATGAGCAGTTCTTC.

The genes are TRBV7-6 and TRBJ2-3; TRBD2 aligns across 8 bases. The CDR3 sequence is 15 residues long. Per germline, CDR1 SGHVS and CDR2 FNYEAQ. Trimming at V came to 5 bases and at J to 1 base, leaving 5 bases not matched to a gene. CDR3 in amino acids: CASSTDSGGTDTQYF. The CDR3 DNA reads as TGTGCCAGCAGCACCGATAGCGGGGGCACAGATACGCAGTATTTT.

This chain connects TRBV27 to TRBJ2-7; D is perhaps TRBD2 (7 bases). The CDR3 is 14 amino acids. CDR1 and CDR2 (germline): MNHEY, SMNVEV (reference sequence). Trimming pared 6 bases from V and 3 bases from J, leaving 15 bases between. The CDR3 is CASSWGASGYEQYF. The DNA of the CDR3 is TGTGCCAGCAGCTGGGGGGCTAGCGGCTACGAGCAGTACTTC.

The rearrangement uses TRBV30 and TRBJ1-1; unclear D gene. The CDR3 loop spans 11 amino acids. Germline CDR1 is GTSNPN and CDR2 is SVGIG (reference sequence). The V and J ends lost 5 bases and 0 bases respectively, with 4 bases between them. In DNA, the CDR3 is TGTGCCTGGGCCGTGAACACTGAAGCTTTCTTT. As protein: CAWAVNTEAFF. The full variable domain, rest sourced from reference TRBV30 and TRBJ1-1, is SQTIHQWPATLVQPVGSPLSLECTVEGTSNPNLYWYRQAAGRGLQLLFYSVGIGQISSEVPQNLSASRPQDRQFILSSKKLLLSDSGFYLCAWAVNTEAFFGQGTRLTVV.

The chain joins TRBV29-1 to TRBJ2-1; no firm D call. This CDR3 is 10 amino acids long. Germline assignment: CDR1 SQVTM and CDR2 ANQGSEA. Trimming took off 2 bases at V and 11 bases at J, with 7 bases between the two ends. The CDR3 sequence: CSVEREKQFF. As DNA, the CDR3 is TGCAGCGTTGAAAGGGAAAAGCAGTTCTTC.

V gene TRBV9 combines with J gene TRBJ2-7; 7 bases are shared with TRBD1. The CDR3 runs to 16 residues. Germline V CDR1 and CDR2: SGDLS, YYNGEE. The trim removed 4 bases at V and 2 bases at J, leaving 12 bases unmatched. The DNA for the CDR3 is TGTGCCAGCAGCACAAAGGCCGGGACAGCCACCTACGAGCAGTACTTC. Translation gives CASSTKAGTATYEQYF.

V and J are TRBV6-5 and TRBJ2-5, with a weak D call TRBD1 (6 bases). Germline CDR1 reads MNHEY; CDR2 reads SVGAGI. The germline V and J ends were trimmed by 0 bases and 5 bases, with 10 bases remaining between them. This CDR3 has 14 amino acids. The CDR3 DNA sequence: TGTGCCAGCAGTTACTCTGGGACAAGGGAGACCCAGTACTTC. It is translated as CASSYSGTRETQYF.

V usage is TRBV23-1 and J usage is TRBJ2-7, with TRBD2 matching over 8 bases. TRBV23-1 has ORF status, its function being uncertain. V lost 1 base to trimming and J lost 4 bases; unmatched junction nucleotides: 15. CDR3 size: 18 residues. The CDR3 DNA is TGCGCCAGCAGTCAATACGCAGGGGTCGGGAGGGGTGTGTACGAGCAGTACTTC. It codes for CASSQYAGVGRGVYEQYF.

The V and J genes are TRBV5-1 and TRBJ2-2; D uncertain. There are 13 residues in the CDR3. The V end was cut by 0 bases, the J end by 10 bases, with 10 bases between. CDR1 is SGHRS and CDR2 is YFSETQ in the germline V gene. CDR3 sequence: CASSLDGFTELFF. CDR3 bases: TGCGCCAGCAGCTTGGATGGGTTCACGGAGCTGTTTTTT.